This TCR beta chain emerged from a study of blood T cell repertoires in COVID-19. This CDR3 is 11 amino acids long. Trimming removed 2 bases from V and 11 bases from J, with 7 bases in between. The V gene's germline CDR1 is MNHNY and CDR2 SVGAGI (reference sequence). Methods used by the authors: Reference gene primer amplification yielded estimated nucleated cell counts. Produced via immunoSEQ multiplex PCR; TCRdb's table is partial and in-frame only. V, J and clone size reflect that table, while D and trimming were determined from the DNA. The sample records roughly 75,000 clones, around 88% being singletons.

The TCR sequence derives from a man older than 75 with COVID-19, enrolled during active disease. The source material was peripheral blood. The rearrangement links TRBV6-6 to TRBJ1-5; D remains unclear. The CDR3 DNA reads TGTGCCAGCAGTTACCTTGGAGCCCAGCATTTT. It is translated as CASSYLGAQHF.